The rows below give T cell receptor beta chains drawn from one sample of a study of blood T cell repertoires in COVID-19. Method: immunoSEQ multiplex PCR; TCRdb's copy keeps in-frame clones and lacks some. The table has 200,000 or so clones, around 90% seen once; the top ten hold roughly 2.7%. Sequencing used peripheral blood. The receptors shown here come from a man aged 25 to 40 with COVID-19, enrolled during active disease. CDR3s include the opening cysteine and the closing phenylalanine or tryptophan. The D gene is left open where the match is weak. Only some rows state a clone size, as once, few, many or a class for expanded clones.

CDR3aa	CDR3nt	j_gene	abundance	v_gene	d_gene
CASSSPRRAPEQYF	TGTGCCAGCAGTTCCCCCCGGAGGGCCCCAGAGCAGTACTTC	TRBJ2-7	.	TRBV6-5	.
CASSSQRGYSYNEQFF	TGTGCCAGCAGTAGTCAACGGGGTTATTCCTACAATGAGCAGTTCTTC	TRBJ2-1	.	TRBV11-2	.
CASSAGVEAFF	TGTGCCAGCAGCGCGGGAGTTGAAGCTTTCTTT	TRBJ1-1	.	TRBV7-9	.
CASSLGDRGGTGELFF	TGTGCCAGCAGCTTAGGGGACAGGGGAGGAACCGGGGAGCTGTTTTTT	TRBJ2-2	.	TRBV13	TRBD1
CATSLEQGNYGYTF	TGTGCCACCTCTCTGGAACAGGGCAACTATGGCTACACCTTC	TRBJ1-2	.	TRBV2	.
CASSMIRGGRVESSYNEQFF	TGTGCCAGTAGTATGATTCGTGGCGGGAGGGTCGAGAGCTCCTACAATGAGCAGTTCTTC	TRBJ2-1	.	TRBV19	TRBD2
CASSLEGDLQPQHF	TGTGCCAGCAGCTTAGAGGGGGATCTGCAGCCCCAGCATTTT	TRBJ1-5	.	TRBV7-8	.
CASSLSMVGNQPQHF	TGTGCCAGCAGCTTATCGATGGTAGGCAATCAGCCCCAGCATTTT	TRBJ1-5	few	TRBV7-2	.
CAISEFAGGLYNEQFF	TGTGCCATCAGTGAGTTCGCGGGGGGGCTATACAATGAGCAGTTCTTC	TRBJ2-1	once	TRBV10-3	TRBD2
CASSIGGSNYGYTF	TGTGCCAGTAGTATTGGCGGCAGTAACTATGGCTACACCTTC	TRBJ1-2	once	TRBV19	.
CASSSDRGRTEAFF	TGTGCCAGCAGTTCGGACAGGGGGCGCACTGAAGCTTTCTTT	TRBJ1-1	once	TRBV27	TRBD1
CASKPAGLAGLYEQYF	TGTGCCAGCAAGCCCGCCGGGCTAGCGGGACTTTACGAGCAGTACTTC	TRBJ2-7	.	TRBV27	TRBD2
CASSLERRAVAYEQYF	TGTGCCAGCAGCTTAGAACGGAGGGCGGTAGCCTACGAGCAGTACTTC	TRBJ2-7	.	TRBV11-2	.
CASTQRPGLEAFF	TGTGCCAGCACTCAAAGGCCGGGGTTAGAAGCTTTCTTT	TRBJ1-1	.	TRBV27	.
CASSPSSYEQYF	TGTGCCAGCAGTCCTAGCTCCTACGAGCAGTACTTC	TRBJ2-7	.	TRBV12-3/TRBV12-4	.
CASRAYTSGRLYEQYF	TGTGCCAGCAGAGCATACACTAGCGGGAGGTTGTACGAGCAGTACTTC	TRBJ2-7	once	TRBV27	TRBD2
CASSYNPTSGETQYF	TGTGCCAGCAGTTACAACCCCACCAGCGGGGAGACCCAGTACTTC	TRBJ2-5	.	TRBV6-5	.
CASSLIGQGRNEKLFF	TGTGCCAGCAGTTTAATCGGACAGGGAAGAAATGAAAAACTGTTTTTT	TRBJ1-4	.	TRBV28	TRBD1
CASSLSRVDEKLFF	TGTGCCAGCAGCTTAAGTCGAGTCGATGAAAAACTGTTTTTT	TRBJ1-4	.	TRBV7-2	.
CASSLGGGSHGNTEAFF	TGCGCCAGCAGCTTGGGTGGGGGGTCCCACGGGAACACTGAAGCTTTCTTT	TRBJ1-1	.	TRBV5-1	.
CASSYRPGASYSNQPQHF	TGTGCCAGCAGTTACAGGCCAGGGGCGAGTTATAGCAATCAGCCCCAGCATTTT	TRBJ1-5	few	TRBV6-2/TRBV6-3	.
CASSAGLAAYEQYF	TGTGCCAGCAGCGCCGGACTAGCGGCCTACGAGCAGTACTTC	TRBJ2-7	.	TRBV9	TRBD2
CASSLDRRGRGGNTIYF	TGTGCCAGCAGCTTAGACCGCAGGGGGCGCGGTGGAAACACCATATATTTT	TRBJ1-3	.	TRBV11-3	TRBD1
CASSQGFLGAYEQYF	TGCGCCAGCAGCCAAGGTTTTCTAGGGGCCTACGAGCAGTACTTC	TRBJ2-7	.	TRBV4-3	.
CASSHSSGEYNEQFF	TGTGCCAGCAGCCACAGTAGCGGCGAATACAATGAGCAGTTCTTC	TRBJ2-1	few	TRBV7-2	.
CASGSGQAGGGEQYF	TGTGCTAGTGGCTCAGGACAGGCCGGGGGAGGCGAGCAGTACTTC	TRBJ2-7	.	TRBV12-5	.
CASSSSGTSSNEQFF	TGTGCCAGCAGCTCGTCCGGGACTAGCTCCAATGAGCAGTTCTTC	TRBJ2-1	.	TRBV7-9	TRBD2
CASSVVGGRYNEQFF	TGTGCCAGCAGCGTAGTTGGGGGGAGGTACAATGAGCAGTTCTTC	TRBJ2-1	.	TRBV9	.
CASSPPESYGYTF	TGTGCCAGCTCACCACCGGAGTCATATGGCTACACCTTC	TRBJ1-2	.	TRBV18	.
CASSIGQLGGEKLFF	TGTGCCAGTAGTATAGGACAACTCGGAGGTGAAAAACTGTTTTTT	TRBJ1-4	.	TRBV19	.
CASSYTQGRNTEAFF	TGCGCCAGCAGCTACACACAGGGGAGGAACACTGAAGCTTTCTTT	TRBJ1-1	.	TRBV5-1	TRBD1
CASSAVTEQGLREKLFF	TGTGCCAGCAGTGCCGTGACGGAACAGGGCCTTCGGGAAAAACTGTTTTTT	TRBJ1-4	.	TRBV25-1	.
CASSLTANLYNEQFF	TGTGCCAGCAGCTTGACAGCCAATCTTTACAATGAGCAGTTCTTC	TRBJ2-1	.	TRBV11-3	.
CASSQTVVQGRTGELFF	TGCGCCAGCAGCCAGACGGTGGTACAGGGAAGGACCGGGGAGCTGTTTTTT	TRBJ2-2	.	TRBV4-1	.
CASSSTPYNEQFF	TGTGCCAGCAGTTCGACACCTTACAATGAGCAGTTCTTC	TRBJ2-1	.	TRBV6-5	.
CASSLDLMNEKLFF	TGTGCCAGCAGCCTAGACCTGATGAACGAAAAACTGTTTTTT	TRBJ1-4	.	TRBV5-4	.
CATATGVPTGELFF	TGTGCCACTGCCACAGGGGTTCCTACCGGGGAGCTGTTTTTT	TRBJ2-2	.	TRBV19	TRBD1
CASSQAGTSDGTEAFF	TGTGCCAGCAGCCAAGCCGGGACATCCGACGGAACTGAAGCTTTCTTT	TRBJ1-1	.	TRBV3-1/TRBV3-2	.
CASSHGDRGLSPAGYTF	TGTGCCAGCAGCCATGGCGACAGGGGCCTTTCCCCCGCGGGCTACACCTTC	TRBJ1-2	.	TRBV3-1/TRBV3-2	TRBD1
CATSAPSGEQFF	TGTGCCACCAGTGCCCCCAGCGGGGAGCAGTTCTTC	TRBJ2-1	once	TRBV24-1	.
CASRSLSPDQPQHF	TGTGCCAGTAGATCCCTCTCGCCGGATCAGCCCCAGCATTTT	TRBJ1-5	.	TRBV19	.
CSVVVSGGTQFF	TGCAGCGTTGTCGTCAGCGGCGGTACGCAGTTCTTC	TRBJ2-1	.	TRBV29-1	.
CASSEIAGGPVGEQFF	TGTGCCAGCAGTGAAATAGCGGGAGGGCCAGTGGGTGAGCAGTTCTTC	TRBJ2-1	.	TRBV6-1	TRBD2
CTSSPGGHSQETQYF	TGTACCAGCAGTCCAGGGGGCCATTCGCAAGAGACCCAGTACTTC	TRBJ2-5	.	TRBV6-5	TRBD1
CASRPRLAGFNEQFF	TGTGCCAGCAGACCAAGACTAGCGGGGTTCAATGAGCAGTTCTTC	TRBJ2-1	.	TRBV7-2	TRBD2
CASSSADRGGVDGYTF	TGTGCCAGCAGTTCAGCTGACAGGGGCGGTGTAGATGGCTACACCTTC	TRBJ1-2	.	TRBV6-6	TRBD1
CASSHSSGDTEAFF	TGTGCCAGCAGTCACTCATCCGGGGACACTGAAGCTTTCTTT	TRBJ1-1	.	TRBV27	.
CASSLATGELFF	TGTGCCAGCAGCCTAGCCACCGGGGAGCTGTTTTTT	TRBJ2-2	.	TRBV4-2	.
CASSPGYAYNSPLHF	TGTGCCAGCAGCCCGGGATACGCCTATAATTCACCCCTCCACTTT	TRBJ1-6	.	TRBV7-3	.